Listed below are T cell receptor beta chains from one sample, sequenced in a study of identical twins. MiXCR, run by TCRdb on the 5' RACE reads, gives a single entry per CDR3 protein. The data contain about 200,000 distinct CDR3 sequences, roughly 10% of them seen just once; the ten biggest clones take up 4.5% to 5.5%. Sequencing was carried out using memory (CD45RO+) T cells sorted from blood. The receptors originated from a woman aged 18-30 years in good health. CDR3s include the opening cysteine and the closing phenylalanine or tryptophan. The order of the fields is clone size, V gene, J gene, D gene, CDR3 length, CDR3 DNA, CDR3 protein. D genes are given only for firm matches. Not every row has a clone size; where given, it reads once, few, many or a size class.

abundance: few; v_gene: TRBV20-1; j_gene: TRBJ1-5; d_gene: -; len: 13; CDR3nt: TGCAGTGCTATCAGGGCTTGGGATCAGCCCCAGCATTTT; CDR3aa: CSAIRAWDQPQHF
abundance: -; v_gene: TRBV20-1; j_gene: TRBJ2-6; d_gene: TRBD1; len: 17; CDR3nt: TGCAGTGCTTTGACAGGGAGAACGGGCTCTGGGGCCAACGTCCTGACTTTC; CDR3aa: CSALTGRTGSGANVLTF
abundance: -; v_gene: TRBV28; j_gene: TRBJ2-7; d_gene: TRBD1; len: 15; CDR3nt: TGTGCCAGCCTCCCTTCGGGGACAGGAACCTACGAGCAGTACTTC; CDR3aa: CASLPSGTGTYEQYF
abundance: -; v_gene: TRBV20-1; j_gene: TRBJ2-7; d_gene: -; len: 15; CDR3nt: TGCAGTGCTAGAAAACGAGGGACGGTACCCTACGAGCAGTACTTC; CDR3aa: CSARKRGTVPYEQYF
abundance: -; v_gene: TRBV20-1; j_gene: TRBJ2-5; d_gene: TRBD2; len: 12; CDR3nt: TGCAGTGCTTTCGACCCGGGGAGGGGACAGTACTTC; CDR3aa: CSAFDPGRGQYF
abundance: few; v_gene: TRBV7-8; j_gene: TRBJ1-6; d_gene: -; len: 14; CDR3nt: TGTGCCAGCAGCTCGACAGACTATAATTCACCCCTCCACTTT; CDR3aa: CASSSTDYNSPLHF
abundance: few; v_gene: TRBV6-1; j_gene: TRBJ1-5; d_gene: -; len: 13; CDR3nt: TGTGCCAGCAGTGAGGGCAACAATCAGCCCCAGCATTTT; CDR3aa: CASSEGNNQPQHF
abundance: many; v_gene: TRBV3-1; j_gene: TRBJ2-1; d_gene: TRBD1; len: 11; CDR3nt: TGTGCCAGCAGCCAAGACAGGGGGCCAATCTTC; CDR3aa: CASSQDRGPIF
abundance: -; v_gene: TRBV9; j_gene: TRBJ2-1; d_gene: -; len: 17; CDR3nt: TGTGCCAGCAGCGTAGTGGGGGGAGGGGGCCCCTACAATGAGCAGTTCTTC; CDR3aa: CASSVVGGGGPYNEQFF
abundance: many; v_gene: TRBV7-8; j_gene: TRBJ2-1; d_gene: -; len: 15; CDR3nt: TGTGCCAGCAGCTTAGTAGGCTGGAACTACAATGAGCAGTTCTTC; CDR3aa: CASSLVGWNYNEQFF
abundance: many; v_gene: TRBV2; j_gene: TRBJ1-1; d_gene: -; len: 13; CDR3nt: TGTGCCAGTCTTAGGGACACCAACACTGAAGCTTTCTTT; CDR3aa: CASLRDTNTEAFF
abundance: many; v_gene: TRBV2; j_gene: TRBJ1-2; d_gene: -; len: 12; CDR3nt: TGTGCCAGCAGCGCGACAGCCTATGGCTACACCTTC; CDR3aa: CASSATAYGYTF
abundance: many; v_gene: TRBV7-2; j_gene: TRBJ2-5; d_gene: TRBD2; len: 14; CDR3nt: TGTGCCAGCAGCCCGGGACTAATACAAGAGACCCAGTACTTC; CDR3aa: CASSPGLIQETQYF
abundance: few; v_gene: TRBV14; j_gene: TRBJ2-5; d_gene: -; len: 12; CDR3nt: TGTGCCAGCAGCCAAAACCAAGAGACCCAGTACTTC; CDR3aa: CASSQNQETQYF
abundance: few; v_gene: TRBV3-1; j_gene: TRBJ2-2; d_gene: -; len: 17; CDR3nt: TGTGCCAGCAGCCAATACCGGACCGGGGTCTACACCGGGGAGCTGTTTTTT; CDR3aa: CASSQYRTGVYTGELFF
abundance: few; v_gene: TRBV20-1; j_gene: TRBJ2-3; d_gene: -; len: 11; CDR3nt: TGCAGTGCTAGGGTTGGCGACACGCAGTATTTT; CDR3aa: CSARVGDTQYF
abundance: many; v_gene: TRBV20-1; j_gene: TRBJ2-1; d_gene: -; len: 12; CDR3nt: TGCAGTGCTAGTATTTCTAACAATGAGCAGTTCTTC; CDR3aa: CSASISNNEQFF
abundance: few; v_gene: TRBV7-9; j_gene: TRBJ1-1; d_gene: -; len: 12; CDR3nt: TGTGCCAGCCGCAACACGAACACTGAAGCTTTCTTT; CDR3aa: CASRNTNTEAFF
abundance: -; v_gene: TRBV12-3/TRBV12-4; j_gene: TRBJ1-2; d_gene: -; len: 13; CDR3nt: TGTGCCAGCAGTTTAAACCAGGGTGAGGGCTACACCTTC; CDR3aa: CASSLNQGEGYTF
abundance: few; v_gene: TRBV12-3/TRBV12-4; j_gene: TRBJ2-1; d_gene: TRBD2; len: 15; CDR3nt: TGTGCCAGCAGTTTGATGCGGGGGGCCGGTAATGAGCAGTTCTTC; CDR3aa: CASSLMRGAGNEQFF
abundance: -; v_gene: TRBV9; j_gene: TRBJ2-1; d_gene: -; len: 14; CDR3nt: TGTGCCAGCAGCGTAGGACCGGACTACAATGAGCAGTTCTTC; CDR3aa: CASSVGPDYNEQFF
abundance: many; v_gene: TRBV12-3/TRBV12-4; j_gene: TRBJ2-7; d_gene: -; len: 14; CDR3nt: TGTGCCAGCAGTTTTAGGCAGGGTGCCTACGAGCAGTACTTC; CDR3aa: CASSFRQGAYEQYF
abundance: -; v_gene: TRBV28; j_gene: TRBJ2-7; d_gene: -; len: 15; CDR3nt: TGTGCCAGCATCCGCCGGGGGTGGGCTTTCTACGAGCAGTACTTC; CDR3aa: CASIRRGWAFYEQYF
abundance: few; v_gene: TRBV3-1; j_gene: TRBJ2-7; d_gene: TRBD2; len: 16; CDR3nt: TGTGCCAGCAGCCCGCCGGGGGGGATCGCCCATGGCGAGCAGTACTTC; CDR3aa: CASSPPGGIAHGEQYF
abundance: -; v_gene: TRBV15; j_gene: TRBJ2-7; d_gene: TRBD1; len: 16; CDR3nt: TGTGCCACCAGCAGATTAACGGGACAGGAACCCCACGAGCAGTACTTC; CDR3aa: CATSRLTGQEPHEQYF
abundance: many; v_gene: TRBV25-1; j_gene: TRBJ2-3; d_gene: -; len: 14; CDR3nt: TGTGCCAGCACCAGAAGGGGATCCACAGATACGCAGTATTTT; CDR3aa: CASTRRGSTDTQYF
abundance: -; v_gene: TRBV2; j_gene: TRBJ2-1; d_gene: -; len: 14; CDR3nt: TGTGCCAGCAGTTCGGGACGGATATACAATGAGCAGTTCTTC; CDR3aa: CASSSGRIYNEQFF
abundance: few; v_gene: TRBV7-3; j_gene: TRBJ1-1; d_gene: TRBD1; len: 14; CDR3nt: TGTGCCAGCAGCGCCAGGGGGCAGGACACTGAAGCTTTCTTT; CDR3aa: CASSARGQDTEAFF
abundance: many; v_gene: TRBV6-2/TRBV6-3; j_gene: TRBJ2-1; d_gene: -; len: 12; CDR3nt: TGTGCCAGCAGTTCGAGTTCGTATGAGCAGTTCTTC; CDR3aa: CASSSSSYEQFF
abundance: -; v_gene: TRBV5-1; j_gene: TRBJ1-1; d_gene: -; len: 13; CDR3nt: TGCGCCAGCAGCTCCTTCATGAACACTGAAGCTTTCTTT; CDR3aa: CASSSFMNTEAFF
abundance: few; v_gene: TRBV10-3; j_gene: TRBJ2-3; d_gene: -; len: 15; CDR3nt: TGTGCCATCAGTGAGTCCCGGGAGAGGGCAGATACGCAGTATTTT; CDR3aa: CAISESRERADTQYF
abundance: many; v_gene: TRBV5-5; j_gene: TRBJ2-1; d_gene: TRBD1; len: 13; CDR3nt: TGTGCCAGCAGCAGGCGACAGGGGAATGAGCAGTTCTTC; CDR3aa: CASSRRQGNEQFF
abundance: -; v_gene: TRBV12-3/TRBV12-4; j_gene: TRBJ2-5; d_gene: -; len: 14; CDR3nt: TGTGCCAGCAGTTTTGAAAACTTAGAAGAGACCCAGTACTTC; CDR3aa: CASSFENLEETQYF
abundance: -; v_gene: TRBV7-9; j_gene: TRBJ2-6; d_gene: -; len: 14; CDR3nt: TGTGCCAGCAGCGAGGCGACTGGGGCCAACGTCCTGACTTTC; CDR3aa: CASSEATGANVLTF
abundance: -; v_gene: TRBV11-2; j_gene: TRBJ2-1; d_gene: TRBD2; len: 15; CDR3nt: TGTGCCAGCAGCTTAGAGGGACTAGGTTACAATGAGCAGTTCTTC; CDR3aa: CASSLEGLGYNEQFF